This passage covers 7 T cell receptor beta chains from one sample sequenced in a study of T cell repertoires in cytomegalovirus infection. TCRdb reprocessed the reads with MiXCR, giving one entry per CDR3 protein. The sample shows 300,000 to 450,000 distinct CDR3 sequences, roughly 20% of them seen only once. The sample comprised PBMCs. The receptors derive from a human donor in good health (CMV status not recorded). Some clones in this sample may be carry-over from other donors' samples.

Only a few counts were recorded for this clonotype. This sequence joins TRBV12-5 and TRBJ1-2; D is unresolved. CDR1 is LGHNT, CDR2 FRNRAP, per germline. The CDR3 totals 16 residues. V lost 1 base to trimming and J lost 0 bases, with 12 bases between them. The chain's CDR3 is CASGLGFPAANYGYTF. The CDR3 DNA follows: TGTGCTAGTGGTTTGGGTTTCCCAGCCGCTAACTATGGCTACACCTTC.

This chain uses TRBV30 with TRBJ2-3, with TRBD2 identical over 11 bases. Germline lookup yields CDR1 GTSNPN and CDR2 SVGIG (reference sequence). The CDR3 runs to 16 residues. The CDR3 loop is CASQDSGRGWTDTQYF. CDR3 coding DNA: TGTGCTTCCCAGGATAGCGGGAGGGGGTGGACAGATACGCAGTATTTT.

This clonotype occurred many times. V gene TRBV5-5 combines with J gene TRBJ2-7; D gene unclear. This CDR3 contains 14 residues. V was cut by 1 base and J by 5 bases, with 13 bases left in between. From germline, CDR1 is SGHKS and CDR2 YYEKEE (reference sequence). CDR3 DNA sequence: TGTGCCAGCAGCTTGTGGATTGTTTTGGACGAGCAGTACTTC. Amino acids: CASSLWIVLDEQYF.

This clonotype was seen only a few times. The CDR3 region has the DNA TGTGCCACCAGCAGAGCCCCGGGAGGTGGAAACACCATATATTTT. Translation gives CATSRAPGGGNTIYF. This chain connects TRBV15 to TRBJ1-3; D not certain. Looked up from germline, CDR1 is LNHNV and CDR2 is YYDKDF (reference sequence). Trimming took off 1 base at V and 3 bases at J, with 10 bases between the two ends. This CDR3 has 15 amino acids.

In this sample, this clonotype turned up many times. The J gene is TRBJ2-7, the V gene TRBV7-2; D remains ambiguous. CDR1 is SGHTA and CDR2 is FQGNSA in the germline V gene. V lost 5 bases and J lost 8, with 10 bases in between. The CDR3 totals 11 residues. CDR3 bases: TGTGCCAGCAGCCCCGAGGACCAGCAGTACTTC. Its protein is CASSPEDQQYF.

The chain is built from TRBV29-1 and TRBJ1-5, with D possibly matching TRBD1 (6 bases). Germline V CDR1 and CDR2: SQVTM, ANQGSEA. The germline V and J ends were trimmed by 5 bases and 1 base, with 9 bases remaining between them. The CDR3 length is 13 residues. The CDR3: CSVSGTSNQPQHF. The CDR3 DNA follows: TGCAGCGTTTCCGGGACAAGCAATCAGCCCCAGCATTTT.

This clonotype was recorded a few times. The rearrangement uses TRBV2 and TRBJ1-5, with 8 bases identical to TRBD1. V trimming: 7 bases; J trimming: 3 bases; junction bases outside the gene matches: 8. Germline V CDR1 and CDR2: SNHLY, FYNNEI. CDR3 size: 15 residues. The CDR3 is CASTSSGQVNQPQHF. The CDR3 DNA is TGTGCCAGCACCTCCTCGGGACAGGTCAATCAGCCCCAGCATTTT.